The 2 T cell receptor beta chains below were found in one sample sequenced in a study of cytotoxic CD8 clonotypes in ibrutinib-treated CLL. Libraries were prepared by immunoSEQ multiplex PCR; TCRdb keeps only in-frame clonotypes and omits some of them. Seen here are fewer than 300,000 clones, approximately 76% observed once, and the top ten hold about 5.7%. The sequenced sample was PBMCs, obtained at disease progression, from a patient treated with ibrutinib. The receptor set was obtained from a human donor with chronic lymphocytic leukemia.

In its sample, this clone was seen once. The gene calls are TRBV9 and TRBJ2-3, with no clear D. CDR3 length: 15 residues. Germline V CDR1 and CDR2: SGDLS, YYNGEE. Trimming cost V 0 bases and J 4 bases, with 12 bases left between them. CDR3 sequence (DNA): TGTGCCAGCAGCGTAGGTAGTATGTTAGCAGATACGCAGTATTTT. Its translation: CASSVGSMLADTQYF.

This chain joins TRBV9 and TRBJ2-7; TRBD2 agrees at 11 bases. Germline CDR1 SGDLS, CDR2 YYNGEE. CDR3 length: 17 residues. V dropped 0 bases and J dropped 6; count of bases not matched to a gene: 11. The CDR3 sequence is CASSVGLAGGLRGEQYF. CDR3 DNA sequence: TGTGCCAGCAGCGTAGGTCTAGCGGGAGGCCTCAGGGGCGAGCAGTACTTC.